What follows are 13 T cell receptor beta chains derived from one specimen sequenced in a study of spatial heterogeneity in lung cancer (dated by TCRdb to about 2019). The sample's time point label, in plain terms: sample taken at primary tumor resection. Whole RNA extracted from tumor and nontumor lung tissue, or from cryopreserved PBMC samples, was used for TCR sequencing without cell sorting. The library was prepared using 5' RACE. These reads were obtained on a NextSeq 500. TCRdb trimmed public reads at Q25 via fastp, called clones via MiXCR and kept in-frame beta chains. All rows with the same CDR3 protein become a single entry with the most common DNA and genes. The sample data list 49,000 or so distinct CDR3 sequences, and 10% to 15% of these were observed just once. The top ten hold 42% of the sample. The material was PBMCs, obtained at surgery. All receptors derive from a female donor with early-stage non-small cell lung cancer.

The table lists this clonotype with many counts. This rearrangement joins TRBV5-1 to TRBJ2-3; TRBD2 might be the D (5 bases). Germline values: CDR1 SGHRS, CDR2 YFSETQ. CDR3 length: 13 residues. V lost 4 bases and J lost 14, with 20 bases in between. CDR3 nucleotides: TGCGCCAGCAGCGTGGACCGGCAGAGGGATCTGTATTTT. Its protein product is CASSVDRQRDLYF.

This clonotype was counted many times. This chain links TRBV7-2 with TRBJ1-1; D ambiguous. The germline CDR1 and CDR2 sequences are SGHTA and FQGNSA. The V end lost 6 bases, the J end lost 4 bases, and 15 bases lay between the germline ends. CDR3 length equals 14 residues. The CDR3 is CASSSPVPVTEAFF. The CDR3 DNA reads TGTGCCAGCAGTTCACCCGTCCCTGTCACTGAAGCTTTCTTT.

The chain's CDR3 is CASSLGPGTDTQYF. In DNA, the CDR3 is TGTGCCAGCAGCTTGGGGCCGGGGACAGATACGCAGTATTTT. The chain is built from TRBV7-6 and TRBJ2-3; either TRBD1 or TRBD2 may supply D (5 bases each). With 3 bases removed from V and 3 bases from J, the gap between germline ends came to 10 bases. This CDR3 region has 14 residues. CDR1 and CDR2 (germline): SGHVS, FNYEAQ.

About this clonotype: Its ends do not fully match the called genes, so a read error is possible. The chain joins TRBV20-1 to TRBJ1-5; 10 positions agree with TRBD1. Germline V CDR1 and CDR2: DFQATT, SNEGSKA (reference sequence). CDR3 size: 12 residues. The CDR3 region is CSVDRGGQPQNF. The CDR3 DNA reads TGCAGTGTGGACAGGGGGGGACAGCCCCAGAATTTT.

This clonotype has just a few counts. The V call is TRBV11-2, the J call TRBJ1-4; D gene unclear. This CDR3 has 15 residues. CDR1 is SGHAT, CDR2 FQNNGV, per germline. Trimming left V 1 base short and J 4 bases short, with 10 bases between. In DNA form, the CDR3 reads TGTGCCAGCAGCTTAGGCAGCCGACTTAATGAAAAACTGTTTTTT. Protein: CASSLGSRLNEKLFF.

The table lists this clonotype with a few counts. The V gene is TRBV7-9, the J gene TRBJ1-2; no clear D. The germline CDR1 and CDR2 sequences are SEHNR and FQNEAQ (reference sequence). Deletions cut 2 bases from V and 5 bases from J, with 3 bases between. The CDR3 is 11 amino acids. The CDR3 reads CASSLSYGYTF. In DNA form, the CDR3 reads TGTGCCAGCAGCTTATCATATGGCTACACCTTC.

This chain links TRBV7-9 with TRBJ1-1; weak D call: TRBD1 (5 bases). CDR1 and CDR2 from the germline V gene are SEHNR and FQNEAQ (reference sequence). V gave up 1 base and J gave up 10 bases, with 10 bases separating them. The CDR3 covers 12 residues. The CDR3 spells CASSLDQGGAFF. The DNA of the CDR3 is TGTGCCAGCAGCTTAGATCAGGGAGGAGCTTTCTTT.

This clonotype was observed a few times. J is TRBJ1-5 and V is TRBV29-1, with 7 bases identical to TRBD1. Per germline, CDR1 SQVTM and CDR2 ANQGSEA. V shed 7 bases and J 4 bases; nucleotides not matched to a gene: 7. The CDR3 is 13 amino acids. The CDR3 DNA sequence: TGCAGCGCCTCGACAGGGCGTAATCAGCCCCAGCATTTT. It codes for CSASTGRNQPQHF.

This clonotype has only a few counts. This chain's CDR3 is CASSEYTSYNSPLHF. CDR3 sequence (DNA): TGTGCCAGCAGTGAATACACCTCCTATAATTCACCCCTCCACTTT. This sequence joins TRBV2 and TRBJ1-6; unclear D gene. The germline V and J ends were trimmed by 2 bases and 0 bases, with 5 bases remaining between them. The length of the CDR3 is 15 residues. Germline assignment: CDR1 SNHLY and CDR2 FYNNEI.

In its sample, this clonotype was seen a few times. The chain uses TRBV20-1 and TRBJ2-3, with TRBD2 identical over 11 bases. CDR1 is DFQATT and CDR2 is SNEGSKA in the germline V gene (reference sequence). The CDR3 runs to 14 residues. Losses at the gene ends were 5 bases for V and 7 bases for J; bases not matched to a gene: 8. The CDR3 spells CSALRLAGFNTQYF. The CDR3 region has the DNA TGCAGTGCTCTCCGACTAGCGGGGTTTAATACGCAGTATTTT.

This clonotype was picked up a small number of times. The V call is TRBV7-2, the J call TRBJ1-6; 7 bases line up with TRBD1. J lost 7 bases, V lost 5 bases, and 8 bases had no gene match. The CDR3 is 15 amino acids. Germline CDR1 SGHTA, CDR2 FQGNSA. The CDR3 here is CASSRRQGANSPLHF. The CDR3 DNA sequence: TGTGCCAGCAGCCGCCGACAGGGCGCAAATTCACCCCTCCACTTT.

This clonotype was found many times. The V call is TRBV7-2, the J call TRBJ2-3; D remains ambiguous. CDR1 is SGHTA and CDR2 is FQGNSA in the germline V gene. V shed 4 bases and J shed 5 bases, with 7 bases lying between them. The CDR3 is 12 residues long. The CDR3 nucleotides are TGTGCCAGCAGCTACCCCCAAGATACGCAGTATTTT. Its protein is CASSYPQDTQYF.

The chain uses TRBV7-2 and TRBJ1-1, with TRBD1 matching over 9 bases. This CDR3 is 17 amino acids long. The junction had 10 bases not matched to a gene; V was cut back by 1 base and J by 4 bases. CDR1 is SGHTA, CDR2 FQGNSA, per germline. The CDR3 is CASSLEQGAFLTTEAFF. DNA of the CDR3: TGTGCCAGCAGCTTAGAACAGGGGGCCTTCCTGACCACTGAAGCTTTCTTT. Using reference TRBV7-2 and TRBJ1-1 for the parts outside the CDR3, the full variable domain is GAGVSQSPSNKVTEKGKDVELRCDPISGHTALYWYRQSLGQGLEFLIYFQGNSAPDKSGLPSDRFSAERTGGSVSTLTIQRTQQEDSAVYLCASSLEQGAFLTTEAFFGQGTRLTVV.